This T cell receptor beta chain stems from a study of blood T cell repertoires in COVID-19. Profiling relied on immunoSEQ multiplex PCR, and the TCRdb table lists in-frame clones only, not all of them. The sample yields about 92,000 clones, 91% seen once. The CDR3 length is 15 residues. Germline V gene lookup returns CDR1 SNHLY and CDR2 FYNNEI. Trimming removed 1 base from V and 1 base from J; junction bases left unmatched: 2. This clone was counted a single time. What was sequenced was peripheral blood. The clonotype was recovered from a human donor with active COVID-19. The donor label of this sample is uncertain. V is TRBV2 and J is TRBJ2-7; 9 nucleotides agree with TRBD1. The CDR3 DNA sequence: TGTGCCAGCAGTGAAGATGGGACAGGGTCCTACGAGCAGTACTTC. Translating it yields CASSEDGTGSYEQYF.